These 21 T cell receptor beta chains originate from one sample sequenced in a study of blood T cells in healthy people across ages. A second about 7 to 12 cycle PCR used barcoded and J-beta primers. One entry per CDR3 protein results from TCRdb running MiXCR on the 5' RACE reads. Among some 560,000 distinct CDR3 sequences listed, roughly a quarter were seen once. Another study also made use of these data, one on T cells of mothers and their children.

The sample consisted of blood. These TCRs come from a boy aged 2-15 years in good health.

This clonotype has a handful of counts. V is TRBV12-3 or TRBV12-4 and J is TRBJ2-5; 8 nucleotides line up with TRBD1. The DNA end favors TRBJ2-7, so the J call may be wrong. CDR3 size: 14 residues. The CDR3 loop is CASERTGPTYEQYF. CDR3 sequence (DNA): TGTGCCAGCGAGAGGACAGGGCCAACCTACGAGCAGTACTTC.

The gene calls are TRBV7-9 and TRBJ2-3, with a possible D match to TRBD1 (6 bases). This CDR3 region has 16 residues. V dropped 5 bases and J dropped 0 bases, with 15 bases sitting between them. Looked up from germline, CDR1 is SEHNR and CDR2 is FQNEAQ (reference sequence). The CDR3 loop reads CASSRYRDRSTDTQYF. The CDR3 DNA is TGTGCCAGCAGCCGATACAGGGATCGCAGCACAGATACGCAGTATTTT.

This clonotype was picked up many times. The genes are TRBV4-3 and TRBJ2-6, with no clear D. The V end was cut by 0 bases, the J end by 0 bases, with 6 bases between. This CDR3 is built from 16 residues. Germline lookup yields CDR1 LGHNA and CDR2 YSLEER. The CDR3 spells CASSQDRSSGANVLTF. The CDR3 coding sequence is TGCGCCAGCAGCCAAGACCGATCCTCTGGGGCCAACGTCCTGACTTTC.

CDR3 sequence (DNA): TGTGCCAGCAGCTTAGCTGTGCAAGATACGCAGTATTTT. Its translation is CASSLAVQDTQYF. V gene TRBV7-6 combines with J gene TRBJ2-3; no clear D. The germline V and J ends were trimmed by 0 bases and 5 bases, with 6 bases remaining between them. The germline V gene encodes CDR1 SGHVS and CDR2 FNYEAQ. CDR3 length equals 13 residues.

The CDR3 protein is CATSGTRGGQPQHF. The CDR3 DNA is TGTGCCACCAGCGGTACGCGGGGGGGACAGCCCCAGCATTTT. The chain employs TRBV15 and TRBJ1-5, with TRBD1 as a possible D gene (5 bases). V was trimmed by 5 bases and J by 7 bases, leaving 15 bases between them. The germline V gene has CDR1 LNHNV and CDR2 YYDKDF (reference sequence). CDR3 size: 14 residues.

In this sample, this clonotype turned up many times. V and J are TRBV6-4 and TRBJ2-3; no reliable D call. The ends were cut back, 0 bases at V and 3 bases at J, with 7 bases in the middle. The CDR3 spans 14 residues. Germline V gene data show CDR1 as MRHNA and CDR2 as SNTAGT. The chain's CDR3 is CASSDSEGTDTQYF. In nucleotides, the CDR3 is TGTGCCAGCAGTGACTCCGAAGGAACAGATACGCAGTATTTT.

The CDR3 region has the DNA TGTGCCAGCAGCGTAGTTCCAGGGGCCAACTATGGCTACACCTTC. Its protein is CASSVVPGANYGYTF. The chain recombines TRBV9 with TRBJ1-2; TRBD1 might be the D (6 bases). This CDR3 has 15 amino acids. V was shortened by 0 bases and J by 2 bases, with 11 bases between the two germline ends. From germline, CDR1 is SGDLS and CDR2 YYNGEE.

Only a few counts were recorded for this clonotype. The rearrangement links TRBV20-1 to TRBJ1-4; the D is unclear. Trimming shortened V by 3 bases and J by 6 bases, and 11 bases separated the two germline ends. The CDR3 contains 13 residues. Germline CDR1 reads DFQATT; CDR2 reads SNEGSKA (reference sequence). The CDR3 loop reads CSASRTGDEKLFF. CDR3 sequence (DNA): TGCAGTGCTAGCCGAACCGGAGATGAAAAACTGTTTTTT.

As regards this clonotype: A junction end diverges from the germline sequence, so it may reflect a read error. The chain is built from TRBV7-8 and TRBJ2-2, with 7 positions matching TRBD2. Germline loops: CDR1 SGHVS, CDR2 FQNEAQ. The CDR3 runs to 18 residues. CDR3 protein: CASSLARGLVTSAGELLF. The CDR3 DNA is TGTGCCAGCAGCTTAGCACGAGGACTAGTTACTAGTGCCGGGGAGCTGCTTTTT.

This clonotype was observed a handful of times. The gene calls are TRBV7-2 and TRBJ2-2, with TRBD2 identical over 10 bases. The CDR3 contains 19 residues. From germline, CDR1 is SGHTA and CDR2 FQGNSA. Unmatched junction bases numbered 11, after V lost 3 bases and J lost 1 base. CDR3 region: CASSFLSGGRPLNTGELFF. CDR3 in DNA: TGTGCCAGCAGCTTCCTTAGCGGGGGGAGACCCTTGAACACCGGGGAGCTGTTTTTT.

This clonotype was seen only a few times. The CDR3 DNA reads TGTGCCAGCAGCGGATGGACTAGCGGATCAGCCAAAAACATTCAGTACTTC. Its protein product is CASSGWTSGSAKNIQYF. The V and J genes are TRBV5-5 and TRBJ2-4; 10 bases agree with TRBD2. V was clipped by 4 bases and J by 0 bases; unmatched bases: 7. CDR1 is SGHKS and CDR2 is YYEKEE in the germline V gene (reference sequence). The CDR3 is 17 amino acids.

This clonotype has just a few counts. This chain connects TRBV5-1 to TRBJ1-1, with D possibly matching TRBD1 (6 bases). From germline, CDR1 is SGHRS and CDR2 YFSETQ. CDR3 size: 15 residues. Trimming shortened V by 5 bases and J by 1 base, and 15 bases separated the two germline ends. The CDR3 sequence is CASSSDGQTNTEAFF. The CDR3 DNA follows: TGCGCCAGCAGTTCGGACGGACAGACGAACACTGAAGCTTTCTTT. Supplemented by reference TRBV5-1 and TRBJ1-1, the full variable domain reads KAGVTQTPRYLIKTRGQQVTLSCSPISGHRSVSWYQQTPGQGLQFLFEYFSETQRNKGNFPGRFSGRQFSNSRSEMNVSTLELGDSALYLCASSSDGQTNTEAFFGQGTRLTVV.

The chain combines TRBV12-3 or TRBV12-4 with TRBJ2-5; 14 nucleotides align to TRBD2. V shed 5 bases, J shed 4 bases, and the junction held 12 bases outside the gene matches. This CDR3 is built from 18 residues. In DNA form, the CDR3 reads TGTGCCAGCAGTCCGGGACGACTAGCGGGAGGGCCGGGAGAGACCCAGTACTTC. Amino acids: CASSPGRLAGGPGETQYF.

The chain's CDR3 is CASSVVDKETQYF. The CDR3 DNA reads TGTGCCAGCAGCGTTGTCGACAAAGAGACCCAGTACTTC. The genes are TRBV9 and TRBJ2-5; no reliable D call. Trimming took 2 bases from V and 3 from J, leaving 8 bases between them. The germline V gene encodes CDR1 SGDLS and CDR2 YYNGEE. The CDR3 sequence is 13 residues long.

This clonotype was found a few times. This rearrangement joins TRBV5-1 to TRBJ2-5; D remains ambiguous. This CDR3 contains 14 residues. The V gene lost 4 bases and the J gene lost 1 base, with 11 bases spanning the gap. In germline, CDR1 is SGHRS, CDR2 YFSETQ. This CDR3 reads CASSNRAFQETQYF. In DNA, the CDR3 is TGCGCCAGCAGCAACCGGGCTTTCCAAGAGACCCAGTACTTC.

This chain connects TRBV29-1 to TRBJ1-1, with D possibly matching TRBD1 (5 bases). V lost 1 base, J lost 4 bases, and 13 bases lay in between. Germline CDR1 and CDR2: SQVTM and ANQGSEA. The CDR3 has 14 residues. The CDR3, as DNA: TGCAGCGTTGAAGTTCAGGGTGCGATCACTGAAGCTTTCTTT. This gives the protein CSVEVQGAITEAFF.

This sequence joins TRBV6-1 and TRBJ1-5, with no clear D. The CDR3 totals 14 residues. V was shortened by 4 bases and J by 3 bases, with 10 bases between the two germline ends. Germline V CDR1 and CDR2: MNHNS, SASEGT. The CDR3: CASSGQANNQPQHF. The CDR3, as DNA: TGTGCCAGCAGTGGTCAAGCTAACAATCAGCCCCAGCATTTT.

This clonotype was detected a few times. The chain employs TRBV20-1 and TRBJ2-5; 11 positions match TRBD2. CDR3 length: 14 residues. V gave up 6 bases and J gave up 5 bases; unmatched junction bases: 8. CDR1 and CDR2 (germline): DFQATT, SNEGSKA (reference sequence). Here the CDR3 reads CSAETSGVMETQYF. In DNA form, the CDR3 reads TGCAGTGCGGAGACTAGCGGGGTCATGGAGACCCAGTACTTC.

V is TRBV27 and J is TRBJ2-7; D is ambiguous. Germline V gene lookup returns CDR1 MNHEY and CDR2 SMNVEV (reference sequence). The CDR3 runs 14 residues. Trimming took off 4 bases at V and 0 bases at J, with 10 bases between the two ends. CDR3 sequence: CASSSKRSSYEQYF. As DNA, the CDR3 is TGTGCCAGCAGTTCAAAGAGAAGCTCCTACGAGCAGTACTTC.

This clonotype has only a few counts. The J gene is TRBJ2-1, the V gene TRBV11-2; D is perhaps TRBD1 (6 bases). The CDR3 length is 16 residues. Trimming removed 3 bases from V and 2 bases from J, with 14 bases in between. The V gene's germline CDR1 is SGHAT and CDR2 FQNNGV. The CDR3 loop is CASSFLLGATYNEQFF. The CDR3 DNA sequence: TGTGCCAGCAGCTTTCTTTTGGGGGCCACCTACAATGAGCAGTTCTTC.

The chain uses TRBV10-3 and TRBJ2-7; tentative D call: TRBD2 (6 bases). Trimming removed 3 bases from V and 9 bases from J, with 12 bases in between. The germline V gene encodes CDR1 ENHRY and CDR2 SYGVKD. This CDR3 has 12 residues. The DNA of the CDR3 is TGTGCCATCAGTGACAAGGTGGAGGGGCAGTACTTC. The encoded protein is CAISDKVEGQYF.